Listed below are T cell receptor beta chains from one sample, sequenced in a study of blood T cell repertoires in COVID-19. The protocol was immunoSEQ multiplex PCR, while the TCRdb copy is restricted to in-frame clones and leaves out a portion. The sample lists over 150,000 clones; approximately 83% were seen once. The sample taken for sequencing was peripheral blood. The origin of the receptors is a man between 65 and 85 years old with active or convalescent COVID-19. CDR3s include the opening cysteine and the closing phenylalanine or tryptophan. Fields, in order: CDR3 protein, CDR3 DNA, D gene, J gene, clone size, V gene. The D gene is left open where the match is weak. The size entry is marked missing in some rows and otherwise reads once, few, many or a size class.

CASSSPAGFYGYTF	TGTGCCAGCAGTTCCCCGGCGGGATTCTATGGCTACACCTTC	-	TRBJ1-2	-	TRBV6-5
CASSLGASGGSYNEQFF	TGCGCCAGCAGCTTGGGGGCTAGCGGGGGCTCCTACAATGAGCAGTTCTTC	TRBD2	TRBJ2-1	few	TRBV5-1
CATSPGGYGYTF	TGTGCCACCAGCCCGGGGGGGTATGGCTACACCTTC	-	TRBJ1-2	-	TRBV24-1
CASSRNSYNEQFF	TGTGCCAGCAGTCGAAACTCGTACAATGAGCAGTTCTTC	-	TRBJ2-1	-	TRBV14
CASSPRGVTEAFF	TGTGCCAGCTCACCCCGGGGTGTCACTGAAGCTTTCTTT	-	TRBJ1-1	few	TRBV18
CASSPPGTDASDTQYF	TGTGCCAGCAGCCCCCCCGGGACAGACGCCTCAGATACGCAGTATTTT	TRBD1	TRBJ2-3	-	TRBV7-3
CAWSVRRGREQYF	TGTGCCTGGAGTGTACGCAGGGGGCGCGAGCAGTACTTC	TRBD1	TRBJ2-7	-	TRBV30
CASSLQSAGTTGELFF	TGTGCCAGCAGCTTACAGTCGGCGGGTACCACCGGGGAGCTGTTTTTT	-	TRBJ2-2	-	TRBV7-2
CAWSVGTGRGYTF	TGTGCCTGGAGTGTAGGGACAGGGCGAGGCTACACCTTC	TRBD1	TRBJ1-2	-	TRBV30
CASSRGQGRQETQYF	TGTGCCAGCTCACGAGGACAGGGGAGGCAAGAGACCCAGTACTTC	TRBD1	TRBJ2-5	-	TRBV18
CASSIGGQGALSEKLFF	TGTGCCAGTAGTATAGGGGGACAGGGGGCATTGAGTGAAAAACTGTTTTTT	TRBD1	TRBJ1-4	-	TRBV19
CASSSQGAGGYTF	TGTGCCAGCAGCTCACAGGGGGCTGGGGGCTACACCTTC	TRBD1	TRBJ1-2	-	TRBV5-4
CACHSQGAASEKLFF	TGTGCCTGTCACTCGCAGGGGGCTGCGAGTGAAAAACTGTTTTTT	TRBD1	TRBJ1-4	-	TRBV30
CASSYSGLAGSYEQYF	TGTGCCAGCAGTTACTCGGGACTAGCGGGCTCCTACGAGCAGTACTTC	TRBD2	TRBJ2-7	-	TRBV6-6
CASSSNSPLHF	TGTGCCAGCAGCTCGAATTCACCCCTCCACTTT	-	TRBJ1-6	-	TRBV11-2
CASSSGLAGNGAYEQYF	TGTGCCAGCAGCAGCGGACTAGCGGGAAATGGGGCCTACGAGCAGTACTTC	TRBD2	TRBJ2-7	-	TRBV5-4
CASSFFQGNYEQYF	TGTGCCAGCAGTTTTTTCCAGGGTAACTACGAGCAGTACTTC	-	TRBJ2-7	-	TRBV27
CASSVAYRGWNNEQFF	TGCGCCAGCAGCGTAGCTTACAGGGGGTGGAACAATGAGCAGTTCTTC	TRBD1	TRBJ2-1	-	TRBV5-1
CASSLLTAPSGNTIYF	TGCGCCAGCAGCTTGTTAACAGCTCCCTCTGGAAACACCATATATTTT	-	TRBJ1-3	once	TRBV5-1
CASRRAGGGANVLTF	TGTGCCAGTCGCCGGGCGGGCGGTGGGGCCAACGTCCTGACTTTC	-	TRBJ2-6	once	TRBV19
CASSPDFSSTDTQYF	TGTGCCAGCAGTCCCGACTTTTCTAGCACAGATACGCAGTATTTT	-	TRBJ2-3	-	TRBV5-4
CASSSNQAGVDTQYF	TGTGCCAGCAGCTCCAATCAAGCGGGAGTAGATACGCAGTATTTT	TRBD2	TRBJ2-3	-	TRBV7-3
CASSRKPGPVTLGASGRSYEQYF	TGTGCCAGCAGCCGGAAACCGGGACCGGTGACTTTAGGGGCTAGCGGGAGGAGTTACGAGCAGTACTTC	TRBD2	TRBJ2-7	-	TRBV7-8
CSVGDSLRGYGYTF	TGCAGCGTTGGGGACAGTCTAAGAGGCTATGGCTACACCTTC	TRBD1	TRBJ1-2	-	TRBV29-1
CASSPTGTYEQYF	TGTGCCAGCTCACCGACGGGAACCTACGAGCAGTACTTC	-	TRBJ2-7	once	TRBV18
CARGQGLSGNTIYF	TGTGCCAGGGGACAGGGCCTCTCTGGAAACACCATATATTTT	TRBD1	TRBJ1-3	once	TRBV27
CASSRGQAYYGYTF	TGTGCCAGCAGTCGAGGACAGGCGTACTATGGCTACACCTTC	TRBD1	TRBJ1-2	once	TRBV6-2/TRBV6-3
CATSRDRGRANSPLHF	TGTGCCACCAGCAGAGATCGTGGCAGGGCAAATTCACCCCTCCACTTT	-	TRBJ1-6	-	TRBV15
CASRLGGYTIYF	TGTGCCAGCAGGTTGGGGGGTTACACCATATATTTT	-	TRBJ1-3	once	TRBV12-3/TRBV12-4
CASSLGGVGHQNTEAFF	TGTGCCAGCAGCTTAGGGGGGGTTGGGCACCAGAACACTGAAGCTTTCTTT	-	TRBJ1-1	few	TRBV7-2
CASGTSGRREQFF	TGTGCCAGCGGGACTAGCGGGAGACGTGAGCAGTTCTTC	TRBD2	TRBJ2-1	once	TRBV6-5
CASRVKRGGVTEAFF	TGTGCCAGCAGAGTTAAGAGGGGGGGGGTCACTGAAGCTTTCTTT	-	TRBJ1-1	-	TRBV6-5
CASSLQAGGRGETQYF	TGTGCCAGCAGCTTGCAGGCCGGGGGGCGAGGAGAGACCCAGTACTTC	-	TRBJ2-5	-	TRBV5-5
CASSQELQGPPFF	TGCGCCAGCAGCCAAGAGTTACAGGGCCCTCCGTTCTTC	-	TRBJ2-1	-	TRBV4-3
CASSPPSNPPFTFF	TGTGCCAGCTCACCACCGAGCAACCCTCCTTTCACGTTCTTC	-	TRBJ2-1	few	TRBV18
CAISEDGVYNEQFF	TGTGCCATCAGTGAGGACGGAGTATACAATGAGCAGTTCTTC	-	TRBJ2-1	few	TRBV10-3
CASSWGELSGVYNEQFF	TGTGCCAGCAGTTGGGGGGAGTTGTCGGGAGTCTACAATGAGCAGTTCTTC	-	TRBJ2-1	-	TRBV6-2/TRBV6-3
CAWSVGGRPYNSPLHF	TGTGCCTGGAGTGTAGGGGGACGGCCCTATAATTCACCCCTCCACTTT	-	TRBJ1-6	-	TRBV30
CASSIIGSGYEKLFF	TGTGCCAGTAGTATAATCGGCAGCGGGTATGAAAAACTGTTTTTT	-	TRBJ1-4	-	TRBV19
CASSLVNSNEQFF	TGTGCCAGCAGCTTAGTTAATAGCAATGAGCAGTTCTTC	-	TRBJ2-1	-	TRBV11-1